The 21 T cell receptor beta chains reported below all come from one sample, sequenced in a study of monozygotic twins with inflammatory bowel disease. Each CDR3 protein gets one entry in TCRdb, which reprocessed the 5' RACE reads and gives no DNA. The sample yields about 420,000 distinct CDR3 sequences, of which the top ten take up roughly 2.5%. Source material: blood. These receptors were obtained from a human donor with ulcerative colitis or Crohn's disease, or a healthy co-twin of an affected twin (not recorded which).

The V gene is TRBV20-1, the J gene TRBJ1-4. CDR3 length equals 14 residues. Germline lookup yields CDR1 DFQATT and CDR2 SNEGSKA (reference sequence). This CDR3 is CSARDPIRGEKLFF.

The V and J genes are TRBV3-1 and TRBJ1-1; as DNA is missing, the TRBD1 call by TCRdb cannot be tested. CDR1 is LGHDT, CDR2 YNNKEL, per germline (reference sequence). The CDR3 has 15 residues. The CDR3 region is CASSPGTGGGPEAFF. Full variable domain (missing parts from reference TRBV3-1 and TRBJ1-1): DTAVSQTPKYLVTQMGNDKSIKCEQNLGHDTMYWYKQDSKKFLKIMFSYNNKELIINETVPNRFSPKSPDKAHLNLHINSLELGDSAVYFCASSPGTGGGPEAFFGQGTRLTVV.

CDR3 protein: CASSRPDRGVYGYTF. This chain joins TRBV5-4 and TRBJ1-2; TCRdb's D call, TRBD1, is unchecked because there is no DNA. CDR3 length: 15 residues. The germline CDR1 and CDR2 sequences are SGHNT and YYREEE (reference sequence).

This chain links TRBV7-2 with TRBJ2-1; TCRdb picks TRBD1, but there is no DNA to check that call. In germline, CDR1 is SGHTA, CDR2 FQGNSA. The CDR3 runs 15 residues. Here the CDR3 reads CASSRGQISENEQFF.

The rearrangement uses TRBV20-1 and TRBJ2-4; TCRdb's D call, TRBD2, is unchecked because there is no DNA. Per the germline V gene, CDR1 is DFQATT and CDR2 is SNEGSKA (reference sequence). The CDR3 has 15 amino acids. The CDR3 sequence: CSAGAPSGMADIQYF.

This chain joins TRBV3-1 and TRBJ1-1. Germline loops: CDR1 LGHDT, CDR2 YNNKEL (reference sequence). There are 15 residues in the CDR3. The CDR3 protein is CASTPGGTKDAEAFF.

This sequence joins TRBV7-2 and TRBJ2-7; the TCRdb D gene call, TRBD1, has no DNA to confirm it. Germline CDR1 reads SGHTA; CDR2 reads FQGNSA. This CDR3 has 14 residues. The CDR3 sequence: CASVQGAGPYEQYF.

The chain couples TRBV13 to TRBJ2-2; TCRdb designates TRBD1, a call that cannot be tested without DNA. Per germline, CDR1 PRHDT and CDR2 FYEKMQ (reference sequence). This CDR3 is built from 16 residues. CDR3 protein: CASSARDRGITGELFF.

The CDR3 spells CASTRGSRINEQFF. The chain links TRBV2 to TRBJ2-1; with no DNA, the TCRdb D assignment of TRBD1 cannot be verified. Germline CDR1 and CDR2: SNHLY and FYNNEI. The CDR3 extends over 14 amino acids.

The rearrangement joins TRBV7-9 to TRBJ1-2; TCRdb's D gene call, TRBD1, goes unchecked for lack of DNA. The CDR3 consists of 13 residues. Germline V gives CDR1 SEHNR, CDR2 FQNEAQ (reference sequence). The CDR3 reads CASSLDPFKGYTF.

This sequence joins TRBV18 and TRBJ2-3. Per the germline V gene, CDR1 is KGHSH and CDR2 is LQKENI. This CDR3 has 13 residues. Here the CDR3 reads CASSPFPTDTQYF.

The chain couples TRBV5-4 to TRBJ1-2; TCRdb selects TRBD1, and the lack of DNA leaves this call unchecked. This CDR3 contains 15 residues. Germline assignment: CDR1 SGHNT and CDR2 YYREEE (reference sequence). The CDR3 here is CASSLGGGIGYGYTF.

The chain carries TRBV28 and TRBJ1-2; no DNA is available, so the TRBD1 call from TCRdb remains unchecked. The germline CDR1 and CDR2 sequences are MDHEN and SYDVKM. The CDR3 contains 15 residues. CDR3 region: CASSSGQGEVYGYTF.

V usage is TRBV20-1 and J usage is TRBJ1-5; TCRdb's assignment of TRBD1 cannot be checked, as there is no DNA. Germline loops: CDR1 DFQATT, CDR2 SNEGSKA (reference sequence). The CDR3 is 13 residues long. CDR3 sequence: CSATRGVNQPQHF.

The chain carries TRBV29-1 and TRBJ2-1; TCRdb selects TRBD2, and the lack of DNA leaves this call unchecked. In germline, CDR1 is SQVTM, CDR2 ANQGSEA. This CDR3 comprises 19 residues. This CDR3 reads CSVEDRGLRYRRENNEQFF.

J is TRBJ2-1 and V is TRBV19. The CDR3 sequence is 14 residues long. CDR1 is LNHDA and CDR2 is SQIVND in the germline V gene (reference sequence). The CDR3 loop reads CASSIRLAVGEQFF.

The chain couples TRBV15 to TRBJ2-1; TCRdb gives TRBD2 as the D gene, but with no DNA this cannot be confirmed. The CDR3 loop spans 16 amino acids. From germline, CDR1 is LNHNV and CDR2 YYDKDF (reference sequence). CDR3 region: CATSRKSGGPYNEQFF.

This chain connects TRBV19 to TRBJ1-3; TCRdb proposes TRBD1, but this gene call is untestable without DNA. Germline CDR1 LNHDA, CDR2 SQIVND (reference sequence). CDR3 length: 16 amino acids. CDR3 in amino acids: CASSTRQRPSGNTIYF.

The chain has TRBV6-6 and TRBJ1-1. CDR1 is MNHNY, CDR2 SVGAGI, per germline (reference sequence). The CDR3 runs to 12 residues. CDR3 residues: CASSTGAIEAFF.

This chain uses TRBV6-6 with TRBJ1-1. This CDR3 comprises 12 residues. The germline gives CDR1 MNHNY, CDR2 SVGAGI (reference sequence). The CDR3 is CASTTVNTEAFF.

CDR3 region: CAISEPLGGAHEQFF. The chain employs TRBV10-3 and TRBJ2-1; without DNA, the TCRdb call of TRBD1 cannot be checked. From germline, CDR1 is ENHRY and CDR2 SYGVKD. The CDR3 contains 15 residues.